The next 9 T cell receptor beta chains were all read from a single sample in a study of shared T cell receptors in the human thymus. Profiled with immunoSEQ multiplex PCR; TCRdb holds only in-frame clones, not every one. In the table there are around 730,000 clones, approximately 85% of which are singletons. Another study also made use of these data, one on human thymus T cells.

Sequencing input: thymocytes. All receptors come from a girl under two years old with a congenital heart defect.

The V gene is TRBV19, the J gene TRBJ2-3; no clear D gene. Per the germline V gene, CDR1 is LNHDA and CDR2 is SQIVND (reference sequence). This CDR3 spans 13 amino acids. V shed 1 base and J shed 6 bases, with 8 bases lying between them. The CDR3 sequence is CASSIVVRDTQYF. CDR3 nucleotides: TGTGCCAGTAGTATAGTAGTACGGGATACGCAGTATTTT.

The chain joins TRBV5-6 to TRBJ1-2; no definite D call. Deletions cut 1 base from V and 5 bases from J, with 15 bases between. The CDR3 has 15 amino acids. Germline CDR1 is SGHDT and CDR2 is YYEEEE. The CDR3, as DNA: TGTGCCAGCAGCTTGTCTGCGGGCGAGCGGTATGGCTACACCTTC. Protein: CASSLSAGERYGYTF.

The rearrangement joins TRBV2 to TRBJ2-1; 12 bases are shared with TRBD2. Trimming took 6 bases from V and 0 from J; bases not matched to a gene: 6. The germline gives CDR1 SNHLY, CDR2 FYNNEI. CDR3 length equals 17 residues. The chain's CDR3 is CASRRTSGASSYNEQFF. The CDR3 DNA follows: TGTGCCAGCAGGAGGACTAGCGGGGCGAGCTCCTACAATGAGCAGTTCTTC.

This clone was seen just once. The chain joins TRBV11-2 to TRBJ1-5; D gene ambiguous. Trimming stripped 0 bases from V and 8 bases from J, with 8 bases between. The CDR3 contains 13 residues. The germline V gene has CDR1 SGHAT and CDR2 FQNNGV. The chain's CDR3 is CASSLEASKPQHF. CDR3 DNA: TGTGCCAGCAGCTTAGAGGCTAGTAAGCCCCAGCATTTT. Full variable domain (rest looked up from reference TRBV11-2 and TRBJ1-5): EAGVAQSPRYKIIEKRQSVAFWCNPISGHATLYWYQQILGQGPKLLIQFQNNGVVDDSQLPKDRFSAERLKGVDSTLKIQPAKLEDSAVYLCASSLEASKPQHFGDGTRLSIL.

This chain uses TRBV15 with TRBJ2-2; TRBD1 matches 9 bases. Per the germline V gene, CDR1 is LNHNV and CDR2 is YYDKDF (reference sequence). The V and J ends lost 1 base and 10 bases, in that order; junction bases with no gene match: 7. The CDR3 extends over 15 amino acids. CDR3 DNA sequence: TGTGCCACCAGCAGAGGGGGACAGGGTGAAGAGGAGCTGTTTTTT. It translates to CATSRGGQGEEELFF.

The chain recombines TRBV7-6 with TRBJ1-1; no firm D call. The CDR3 runs 14 residues. CDR1 is SGHVS and CDR2 is FNYEAQ in the germline V gene. The V and J ends lost 0 bases and 0 bases respectively, with 5 bases between them. CDR3 residues: CASSLAKLNTEAFF. CDR3 in DNA: TGTGCCAGCAGCTTAGCTAAATTGAACACTGAAGCTTTCTTT.

This sequence joins TRBV5-1 and TRBJ2-3; a weak D match, TRBD2 (6 bases). This CDR3 has 15 residues. Between the trimmed V and J ends, which lost 2 bases and 1 base, there was a span of 11 bases. Germline lookup yields CDR1 SGHRS and CDR2 YFSETQ. This chain's CDR3 is CASSFTAGRTDTQYF. The CDR3 nucleotides are TGCGCCAGCAGCTTCACCGCGGGGCGCACAGATACGCAGTATTTT.

The rearrangement links TRBV27 to TRBJ1-6, with 7 bases that match TRBD1. This CDR3 is 15 amino acids long. The V segment lost 6 bases and the J segment 7 bases; nucleotides outside the gene matches: 9. CDR1 is MNHEY and CDR2 is SMNVEV in the germline V gene (reference sequence). The CDR3 reads CASSPPTGLNSPLHF. In nucleotides, the CDR3 is TGTGCCAGCAGCCCGCCGACAGGGCTGAATTCACCCCTCCACTTT.

This clone has just one count. The chain joins TRBV9 to TRBJ2-3, with 9 nucleotides matching TRBD1. Germline V lookup: CDR1 SGDLS, CDR2 YYNGEE. V lost 3 bases to trimming and J lost 6 bases; unmatched junction nucleotides: 8. The CDR3 totals 15 residues. CDR3 in amino acids: CASSARTGDMDTQYF. The DNA for the CDR3 is TGTGCCAGCAGCGCCCGGACAGGGGATATGGATACGCAGTATTTT.